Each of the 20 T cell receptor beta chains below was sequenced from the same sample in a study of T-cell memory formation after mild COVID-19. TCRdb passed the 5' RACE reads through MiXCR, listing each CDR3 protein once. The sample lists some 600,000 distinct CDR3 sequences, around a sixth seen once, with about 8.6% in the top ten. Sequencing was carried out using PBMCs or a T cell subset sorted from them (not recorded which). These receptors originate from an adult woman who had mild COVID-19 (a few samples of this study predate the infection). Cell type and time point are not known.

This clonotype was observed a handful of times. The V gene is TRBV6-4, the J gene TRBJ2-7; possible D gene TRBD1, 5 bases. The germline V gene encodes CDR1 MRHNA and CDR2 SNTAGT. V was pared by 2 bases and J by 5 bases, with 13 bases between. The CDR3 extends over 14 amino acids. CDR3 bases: TGTGCCAGCAGTGACATTTCAGGGAACCACGAGCAGTACTTC. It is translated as CASSDISGNHEQYF.

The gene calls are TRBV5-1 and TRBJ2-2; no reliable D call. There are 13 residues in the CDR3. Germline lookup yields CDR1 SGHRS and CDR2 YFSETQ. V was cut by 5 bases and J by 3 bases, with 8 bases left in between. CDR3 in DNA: TGCGCCAGCAGGGAACATGACACCGGGGAGCTGTTTTTT. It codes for CASREHDTGELFF.

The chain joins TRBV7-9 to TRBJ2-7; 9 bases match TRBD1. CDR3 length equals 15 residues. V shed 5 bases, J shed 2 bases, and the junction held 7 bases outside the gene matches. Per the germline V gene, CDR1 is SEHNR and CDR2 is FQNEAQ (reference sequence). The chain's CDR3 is CASSLQGAPPYEQYF. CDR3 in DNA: TGTGCCAGCAGCCTACAGGGGGCCCCTCCCTACGAGCAGTACTTC.

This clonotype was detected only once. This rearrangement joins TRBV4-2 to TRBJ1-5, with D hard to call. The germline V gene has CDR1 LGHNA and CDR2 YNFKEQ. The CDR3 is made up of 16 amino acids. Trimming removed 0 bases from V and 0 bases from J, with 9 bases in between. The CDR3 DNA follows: TGTGCCAGCAGCCAAGACGGCTTTTCTAGCAATCAGCCCCAGCATTTT. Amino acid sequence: CASSQDGFSSNQPQHF.

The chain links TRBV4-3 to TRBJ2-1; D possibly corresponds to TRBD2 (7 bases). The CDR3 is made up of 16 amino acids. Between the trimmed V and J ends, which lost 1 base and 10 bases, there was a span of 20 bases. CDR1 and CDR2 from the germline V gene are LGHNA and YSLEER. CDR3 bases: TGCGCCAGCAGCCAAGGGCACGGGGGAGGGGGGATGGAGCAGTTCTTC. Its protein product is CASSQGHGGGGMEQFF.

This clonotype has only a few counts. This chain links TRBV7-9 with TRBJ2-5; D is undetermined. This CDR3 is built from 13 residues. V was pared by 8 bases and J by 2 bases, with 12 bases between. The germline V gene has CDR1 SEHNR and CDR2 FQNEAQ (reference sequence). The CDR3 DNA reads TGTGCCAGCTCCCTGGTGGAACAAGAGACCCAGTACTTC. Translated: CASSLVEQETQYF.

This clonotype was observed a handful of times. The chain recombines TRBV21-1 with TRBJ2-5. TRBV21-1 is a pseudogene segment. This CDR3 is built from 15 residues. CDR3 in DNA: TGTGCCAGCAGCAAAGCGAAACAGAACCAAGAGACCCAGTACTTC. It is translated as CASSKAKQNQETQYF.

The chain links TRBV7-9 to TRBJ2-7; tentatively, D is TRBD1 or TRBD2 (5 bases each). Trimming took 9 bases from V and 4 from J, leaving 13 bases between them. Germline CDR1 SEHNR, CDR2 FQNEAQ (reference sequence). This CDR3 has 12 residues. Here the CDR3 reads CARSGPLYEQYF. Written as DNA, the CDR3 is TGTGCCAGGTCGGGACCTCTTTACGAGCAGTACTTC.

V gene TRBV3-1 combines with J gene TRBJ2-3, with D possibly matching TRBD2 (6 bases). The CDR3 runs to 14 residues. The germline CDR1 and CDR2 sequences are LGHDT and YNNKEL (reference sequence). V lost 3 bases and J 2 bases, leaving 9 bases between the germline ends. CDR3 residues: CASSQGLITDTQYF. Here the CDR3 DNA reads TGTGCCAGCAGCCAGGGACTCATCACAGATACGCAGTATTTT.

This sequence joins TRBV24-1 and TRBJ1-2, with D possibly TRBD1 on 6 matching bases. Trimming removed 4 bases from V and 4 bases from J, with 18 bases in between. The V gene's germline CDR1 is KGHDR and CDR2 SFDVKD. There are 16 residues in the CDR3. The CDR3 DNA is TGTGCCACCAGTGACGGCTCTGCAGGGGTTATCTATGGCTACACCTTC. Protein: CATSDGSAGVIYGYTF.

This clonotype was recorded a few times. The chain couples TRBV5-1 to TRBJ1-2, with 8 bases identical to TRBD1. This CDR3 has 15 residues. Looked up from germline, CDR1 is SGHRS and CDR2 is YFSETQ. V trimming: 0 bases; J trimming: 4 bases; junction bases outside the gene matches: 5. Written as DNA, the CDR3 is TGCGCCAGCAGCTTGGATACAGGGGGGACCTATGGCTACACCTTC. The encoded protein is CASSLDTGGTYGYTF.

CDR3 residues: CASAWGKGRAFF. The CDR3 nucleotides read TGTGCCAGCGCGTGGGGGAAGGGACGTGCTTTCTTT. The rearrangement joins TRBV5-6 to TRBJ1-1; TRBD1 is a possible D gene (5 bases). The CDR3 runs to 12 residues. CDR1 and CDR2 (germline): SGHDT, YYEEEE. Between the trimmed V and J ends, which lost 7 bases and 11 bases, there was a span of 18 bases.

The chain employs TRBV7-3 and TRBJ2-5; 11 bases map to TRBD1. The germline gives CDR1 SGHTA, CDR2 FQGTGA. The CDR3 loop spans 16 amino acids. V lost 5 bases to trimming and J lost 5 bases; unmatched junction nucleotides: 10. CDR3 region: CASSPSGTGGGETQYF. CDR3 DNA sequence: TGTGCCAGCAGCCCATCCGGGACAGGGGGGGGCGAGACCCAGTACTTC. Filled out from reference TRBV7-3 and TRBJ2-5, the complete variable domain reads GAGVSQTPSNKVTEKGKYVELRCDPISGHTALYWYRQSLGQGPEFLIYFQGTGAADDSGLPNDRFFAVRPEGSVSTLKIQRTERGDSAVYLCASSPSGTGGGETQYFGPGTRLLVL.

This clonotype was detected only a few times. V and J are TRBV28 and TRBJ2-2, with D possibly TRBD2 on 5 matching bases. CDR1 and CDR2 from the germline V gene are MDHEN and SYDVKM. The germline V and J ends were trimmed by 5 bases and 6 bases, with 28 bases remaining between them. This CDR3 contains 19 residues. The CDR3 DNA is TGTGCCAGCAGTGAGGGTCCAATAGAACGGGCGAGGAAGCCCGGGGAGCTGTTTTTT. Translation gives CASSEGPIERARKPGELFF.

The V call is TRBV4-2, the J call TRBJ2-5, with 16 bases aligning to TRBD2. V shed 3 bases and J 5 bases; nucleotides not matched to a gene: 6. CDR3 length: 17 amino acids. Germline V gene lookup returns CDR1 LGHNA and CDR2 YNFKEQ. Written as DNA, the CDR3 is TGTGCCAGCAGCCAGGGGACTAGCGGGGGGGCCGAGGAGACCCAGTACTTC. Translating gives CASSQGTSGGAEETQYF.

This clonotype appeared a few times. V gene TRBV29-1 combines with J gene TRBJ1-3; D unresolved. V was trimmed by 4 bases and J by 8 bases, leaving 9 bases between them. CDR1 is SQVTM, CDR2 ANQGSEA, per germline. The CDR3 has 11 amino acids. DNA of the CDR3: TGCAGCGTTGGACACAGTGACACCATATATTTT. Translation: CSVGHSDTIYF. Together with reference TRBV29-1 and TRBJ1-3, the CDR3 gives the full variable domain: SAVISQKPSRDICQRGTSLTIQCQVDSQVTMMFWYRQQPGQSLTLIATANQGSEATYESGFVIDKFPISRPNLTFSTLTVSNMSPEDSSIYLCSVGHSDTIYFGEGSWLTVV.

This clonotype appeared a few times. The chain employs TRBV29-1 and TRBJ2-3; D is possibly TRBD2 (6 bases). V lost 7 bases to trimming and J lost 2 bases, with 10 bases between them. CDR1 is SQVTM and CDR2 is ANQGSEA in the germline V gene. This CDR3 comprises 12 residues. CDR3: CSGRAHTDTQYF. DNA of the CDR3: TGCAGCGGGAGGGCCCACACAGATACGCAGTATTTT.

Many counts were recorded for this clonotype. The CDR3 loop is CASSPGQGASPLHF. As DNA, the CDR3 is TGTGCCAGCAGCCCCGGACAGGGGGCTTCACCCCTCCACTTT. The chain uses TRBV7-2 and TRBJ1-6; the match to TRBD1 covers 11 bases. V trimming: 5 bases; J trimming: 9 bases; junction bases outside the gene matches: 3. The germline V gene encodes CDR1 SGHTA and CDR2 FQGNSA. There are 14 residues in the CDR3.

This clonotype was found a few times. Here the CDR3 DNA reads TGTGCCAGCAGCACTGGACAGGGGACAGATACGCAGTATTTT. Its translation is CASSTGQGTDTQYF. The chain recombines TRBV7-6 with TRBJ2-3; 9 bases are a match to TRBD1. After removal of 5 bases from V and 3 bases from J, the junction contained 3 bases not matched to a gene. Germline CDR1 reads SGHVS; CDR2 reads FNYEAQ. The CDR3 is 14 amino acids.

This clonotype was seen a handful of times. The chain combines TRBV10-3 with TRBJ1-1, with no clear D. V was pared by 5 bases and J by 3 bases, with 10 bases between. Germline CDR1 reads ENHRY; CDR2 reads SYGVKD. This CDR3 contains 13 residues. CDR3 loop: CAISLTVDTEAFF. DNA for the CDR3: TGTGCCATCAGTCTAACAGTGGACACTGAAGCTTTCTTT.